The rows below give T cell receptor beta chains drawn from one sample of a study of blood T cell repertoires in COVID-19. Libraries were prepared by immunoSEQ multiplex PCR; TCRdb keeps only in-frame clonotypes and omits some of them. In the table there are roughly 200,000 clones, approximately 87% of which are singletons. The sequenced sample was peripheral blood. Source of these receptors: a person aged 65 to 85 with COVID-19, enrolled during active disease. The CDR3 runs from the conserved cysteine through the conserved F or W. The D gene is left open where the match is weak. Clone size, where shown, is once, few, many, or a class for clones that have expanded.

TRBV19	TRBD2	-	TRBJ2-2	CASSRGGSGGPNTGELFF	TGTGCCAGTAGTAGAGGAGGTAGCGGGGGGCCGAACACCGGGGAGCTGTTTTTT
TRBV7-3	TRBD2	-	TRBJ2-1	CASRGGGPAGNEQFF	TGTGCCAGCAGGGGCGGGGGGCCGGCGGGCAATGAGCAGTTCTTC
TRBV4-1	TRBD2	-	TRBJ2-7	CASSQEGLRNEQYF	TGCGCCAGCAGCCAAGAGGGACTACGTAACGAGCAGTACTTC
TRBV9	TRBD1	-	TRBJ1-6	CASSADRGSYNSPLHF	TGTGCCAGCAGCGCGGACAGGGGCTCCTATAATTCACCCCTCCACTTT
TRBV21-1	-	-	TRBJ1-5	CASSKVGDRDGCQPQHF	TGTGCCAGCAGCAAAGTTGGGGACAGGGACGGATGTCAGCCCCAGCATTTT
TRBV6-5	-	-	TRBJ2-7	CASKVGFHSYEQYF	TGTGCCAGCAAAGTGGGCTTTCACTCCTACGAGCAGTACTTC
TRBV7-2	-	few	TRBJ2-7	CASSLIRPREQYF	TGTGCCAGCAGCTTGATCAGACCGAGGGAGCAGTACTTC
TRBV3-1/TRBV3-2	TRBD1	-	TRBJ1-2	CASSQGQGGVGGYTF	TGTGCCAGCAGCCAAGGACAGGGGGGAGTAGGGGGCTACACCTTC
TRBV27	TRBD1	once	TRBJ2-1	CASSFLPGQLNEQFF	TGTGCCAGCAGTTTCTTACCGGGACAGTTAAATGAGCAGTTCTTC
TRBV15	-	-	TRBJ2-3	CATSREHTDTQYF	TGTGCCACCAGCAGAGAACACACAGATACGCAGTATTTT
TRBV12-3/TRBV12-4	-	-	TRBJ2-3	CASSRGRSTQYF	TGTGCCAGCAGTAGGGGCCGGTCCACGCAGTATTTT
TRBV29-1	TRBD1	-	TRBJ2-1	CSAQGDRRLNEQFF	TGCAGCGCTCAGGGGGACAGGCGACTCAATGAGCAGTTCTTC
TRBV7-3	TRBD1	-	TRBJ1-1	CASSIDRGTEAFF	TGTGCCAGCAGCATCGACAGGGGCACTGAAGCTTTCTTT
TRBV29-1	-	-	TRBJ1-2	CSVGGNDGYTF	TGCAGCGTAGGGGGAAATGATGGCTACACCTTC
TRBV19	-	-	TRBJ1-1	CASSLRGYTEAFF	TGTGCCAGTAGTTTAAGGGGTTACACTGAAGCTTTCTTT
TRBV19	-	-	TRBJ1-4	CASSKTQVATNEKLFF	TGTGCCAGTAGTAAGACCCAGGTTGCAACTAATGAAAAACTGTTTTTT
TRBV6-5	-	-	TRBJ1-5	CASSYLGAQDQPQHF	TGTGCCAGCAGTTATTTGGGGGCCCAGGATCAGCCCCAGCATTTT
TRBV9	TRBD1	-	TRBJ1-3	CASRQRGQGGTIYF	TGTGCCAGCAGACAAAGGGGACAGGGAGGCACCATATATTTT
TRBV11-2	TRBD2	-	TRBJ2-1	CASSAIGSSGSNEQFF	TGTGCCAGCAGCGCTATCGGGTCTAGCGGGAGCAATGAGCAGTTCTTC
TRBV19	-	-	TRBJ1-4	CASRGTHKNEKLFF	TGTGCCAGTAGGGGGACACATAAGAATGAAAAACTGTTTTTT
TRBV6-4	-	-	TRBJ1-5	CASSDDEGQPQHF	TGTGCCAGCAGTGACGACGAGGGCCAGCCCCAGCATTTT
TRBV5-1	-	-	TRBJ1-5	CASSITGQPQHF	TGCGCCAGCAGCATTACAGGACAGCCCCAGCATTTT
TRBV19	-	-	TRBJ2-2	CASAPRNTGELFF	TGTGCCAGTGCCCCGAGGAACACCGGGGAGCTGTTTTTT
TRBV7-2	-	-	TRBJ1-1	CASSPRRRLNTEAFF	TGTGCCAGCAGCCCGAGAAGGAGGTTGAACACTGAAGCTTTCTTT
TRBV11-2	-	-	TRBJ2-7	CATTYPNRNYEQYF	TGTGCCACCACATATCCAAACAGAAACTACGAGCAGTACTTC
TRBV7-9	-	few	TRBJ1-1	CASSFRQGLNSNTEAFF	TGTGCCAGCAGCTTCAGGCAGGGACTGAATTCGAACACTGAAGCTTTCTTT
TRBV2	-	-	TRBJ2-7	CASKGVTSYEQYF	TGTGCCAGCAAAGGGGTCACGTCCTACGAGCAGTACTTC
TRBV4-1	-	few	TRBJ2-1	CASSPQSRNEQFF	TGCGCCAGCAGCCCCCAAAGCCGGAATGAGCAGTTCTTC
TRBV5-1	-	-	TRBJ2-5	CASSLATGGAETQYF	TGCGCCAGCAGCTTGGCCACAGGCGGGGCAGAGACCCAGTACTTC
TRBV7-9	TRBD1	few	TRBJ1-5	CASSSGTGFSAYRNQPQHF	TGTGCCAGCAGCTCCGGGACAGGATTTTCGGCGTACCGCAATCAGCCCCAGCATTTT
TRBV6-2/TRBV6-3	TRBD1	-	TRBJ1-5	CASSVDRGHGQPQHF	TGTGCCAGCAGTGTGGACAGGGGGCATGGACAGCCCCAGCATTTT
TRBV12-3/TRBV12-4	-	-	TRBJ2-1	CASTPEGYNEQFF	TGTGCCAGCACTCCGGAGGGTTACAATGAGCAGTTCTTC
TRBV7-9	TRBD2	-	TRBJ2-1	CASRTSGTNNEQFF	TGTGCCAGCCGAACTAGCGGGACAAACAATGAGCAGTTCTTC
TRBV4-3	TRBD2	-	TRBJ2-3	CASSQSWEGSTDTQYF	TGCGCCAGCAGCCAATCGTGGGAGGGGAGTACAGATACGCAGTATTTT
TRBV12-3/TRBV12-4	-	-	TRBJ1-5	CASSFRENQPQHF	TGTGCCAGCAGTTTCCGGGAAAATCAGCCCCAGCATTTT
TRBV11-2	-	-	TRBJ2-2	CASSLGRRAGSTGELFF	TGTGCCAGCAGCTTAGGGCGTCGGGCGGGAAGCACCGGGGAGCTGTTTTTT
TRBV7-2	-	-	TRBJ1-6	CASSQVRRVGSPLHF	TGTGCCAGCAGCCAAGTCAGGAGGGTGGGTTCACCCCTCCACTTT
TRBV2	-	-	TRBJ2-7	CASSESFQGQYF	TGTGCCAGCAGTGAGAGTTTCCAGGGGCAGTACTTC
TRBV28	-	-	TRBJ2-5	CASSSLGGEETQYF	TGTGCCAGCAGCTCCTTAGGGGGGGAAGAGACCCAGTACTTC
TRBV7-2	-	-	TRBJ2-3	CASSLENGRGPRDTQYF	TGTGCCAGCAGCTTAGAAAATGGGCGGGGACCTAGGGATACGCAGTATTTT
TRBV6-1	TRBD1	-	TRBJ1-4	CASSEGWDRVTEKLFF	TGTGCCAGCAGTGAAGGTTGGGACAGGGTAACTGAAAAACTGTTTTTT
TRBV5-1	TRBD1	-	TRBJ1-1	CASSRGQGGSTEAFF	TGCGCCAGCAGCAGGGGACAGGGCGGGAGCACTGAAGCTTTCTTT
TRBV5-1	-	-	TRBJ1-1	CASSLAPVTEAFF	TGCGCCAGCAGCTTGGCCCCGGTCACTGAAGCTTTCTTT